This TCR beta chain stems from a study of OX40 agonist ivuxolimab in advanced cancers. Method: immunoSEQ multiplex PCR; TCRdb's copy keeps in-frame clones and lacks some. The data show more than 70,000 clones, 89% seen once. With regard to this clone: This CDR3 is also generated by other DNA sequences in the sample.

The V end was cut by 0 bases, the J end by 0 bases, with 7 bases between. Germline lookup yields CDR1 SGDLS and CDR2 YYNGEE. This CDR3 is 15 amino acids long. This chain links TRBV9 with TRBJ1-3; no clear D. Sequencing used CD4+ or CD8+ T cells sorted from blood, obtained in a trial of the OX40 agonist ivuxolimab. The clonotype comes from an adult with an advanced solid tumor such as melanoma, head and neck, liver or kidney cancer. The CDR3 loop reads CASSVAGYSGNTIYF. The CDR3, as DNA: TGTGCCAGCAGCGTAGCGGGATACTCTGGAAACACCATATATTTT.